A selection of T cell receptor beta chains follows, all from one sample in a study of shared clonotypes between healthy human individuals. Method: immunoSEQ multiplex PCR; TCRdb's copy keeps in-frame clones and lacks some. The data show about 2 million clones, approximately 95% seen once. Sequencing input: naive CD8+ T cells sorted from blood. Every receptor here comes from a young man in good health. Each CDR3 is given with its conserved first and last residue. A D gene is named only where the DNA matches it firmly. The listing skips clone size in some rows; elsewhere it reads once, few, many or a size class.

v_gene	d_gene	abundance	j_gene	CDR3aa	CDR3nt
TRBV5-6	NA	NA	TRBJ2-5	CASSLVSQETQYF	TGTGCCAGCAGCTTGGTGAGTCAAGAGACCCAGTACTTC
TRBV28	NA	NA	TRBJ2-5	CASGWQGETQYF	TGTGCCAGCGGGTGGCAGGGAGAGACCCAGTACTTC
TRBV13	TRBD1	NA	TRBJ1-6	CASSLGQGHNSPLHF	TGTGCCAGCAGCCTGGGACAGGGACATAATTCACCCCTCCACTTT
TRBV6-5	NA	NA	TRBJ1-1	CASTSLGSEAFF	TGTGCCAGCACCAGCCTAGGTTCTGAAGCTTTCTTT
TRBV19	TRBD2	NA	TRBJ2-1	CASSWGLAGLNNEQFF	TGTGCCAGTAGTTGGGGACTAGCGGGCTTAAACAATGAGCAGTTCTTC
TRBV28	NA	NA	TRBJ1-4	CASSFPSRTATNEKLFF	TGTGCCAGCAGTTTTCCCAGCCGGACAGCAACTAATGAAAAACTGTTTTTT
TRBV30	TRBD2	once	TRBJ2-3	CAWSVLGSGLVDTQYF	TGTGCCTGGAGTGTACTAGGTAGCGGGCTGGTTGATACGCAGTATTTT
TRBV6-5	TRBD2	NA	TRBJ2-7	CASSYNLLADEQYF	TGTGCCAGCAGTTACAACTTACTAGCGGACGAGCAGTACTTC
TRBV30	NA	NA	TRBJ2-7	CAWGDMIVYF	TGTGCCTGGGGGGACATGATTGTTTACTTC
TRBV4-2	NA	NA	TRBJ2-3	CASSLSRTSTDTQYF	TGTGCCAGCAGCCTCTCTAGGACTAGCACAGATACGCAGTATTTT
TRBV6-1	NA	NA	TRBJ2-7	CASDDGGHEQYF	TGTGCCAGCGATGACGGTGGGCACGAGCAGTACTTC
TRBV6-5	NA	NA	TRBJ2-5	CASSYSRSQETQYF	TGTGCCAGCAGTTACTCTAGGTCCCAAGAGACCCAGTACTTC
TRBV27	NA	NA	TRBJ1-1	CASSLLRGGTEAFF	TGTGCCAGCAGTTTACTCCGGGGAGGCACTGAAGCTTTCTTT
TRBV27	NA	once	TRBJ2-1	CASSLLGSGPAYNEQFF	TGTGCCAGCAGTTTACTGGGTAGCGGTCCAGCCTACAATGAGCAGTTCTTC
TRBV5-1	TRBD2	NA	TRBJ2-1	CASSLAGLAGATINEQFF	TGCGCCAGCAGCTTGGCCGGACTAGCGGGGGCCACGATCAATGAGCAGTTCTTC
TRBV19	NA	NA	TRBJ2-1	CASSIFSNEQFF	TGTGCCAGTAGTATCTTTTCCAATGAGCAGTTCTTC
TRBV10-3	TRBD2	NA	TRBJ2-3	CAITPTSGAVTDTQYF	TGTGCCATCACCCCGACTAGCGGGGCAGTCACAGATACGCAGTATTTT
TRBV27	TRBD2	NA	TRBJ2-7	CASSSSAGEWSYEQYF	TGTGCCAGCAGTTCCTCAGCGGGAGAGTGGTCCTACGAGCAGTACTTC
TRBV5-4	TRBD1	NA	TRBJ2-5	CASSSTGEETQYF	TGTGCCAGCAGCTCGACAGGGGAGGAGACCCAGTACTTC
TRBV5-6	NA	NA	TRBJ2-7	CASSLLGGEQYF	TGTGCCAGCAGCCTCCTCGGGGGCGAGCAGTACTTC
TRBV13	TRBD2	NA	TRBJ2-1	CASSVAGGRNEQFF	TGTGCCAGCAGCGTTGCGGGAGGACGCAATGAGCAGTTCTTC
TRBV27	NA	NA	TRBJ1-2	CASSPGLGYTF	TGTGCCAGCAGTCCCGGGCTTGGCTACACCTTC
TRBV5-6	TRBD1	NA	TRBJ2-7	CASSLWDRGYEQYF	TGTGCCAGCAGCCTGTGGGACAGGGGCTACGAGCAGTACTTC